Listed here are 30 T cell receptor beta chains from one sample, sequenced in a study of shared clonotypes between healthy human individuals. Produced via immunoSEQ multiplex PCR; TCRdb's table is partial and in-frame only. This repertoire shows 2 million to 2.5 million clones, roughly 92% found once; its top ten account for around 0.35%. The sample taken for sequencing was naive CD4+ T cells from PBMCs. Subset denoted: CD45RA+ positively selected. Source of these receptors: a man aged 18 to 29 in good health. Some clones in this sample may be carry-over from other donors' samples.

This chain uses TRBV6-5 with TRBJ1-2; D is unresolved. Germline CDR1 is MNHEY and CDR2 is SVGAGI. Deletions cut 0 bases from V and 7 bases from J, with 9 bases between. The CDR3 is made up of 13 amino acids. CDR3 sequence: CASSYSKLGGYTF. CDR3 nucleotides: TGTGCCAGCAGTTACTCGAAGTTGGGTGGCTACACCTTC.

The gene calls are TRBV5-4 and TRBJ2-7; TRBD2 might be the D (5 bases). In germline, CDR1 is SGHNT, CDR2 YYREEE (reference sequence). The V end was cut by 10 bases, the J end by 5 bases, with 22 bases between. The CDR3 runs to 14 residues. CDR3 bases: TGTGCCTCAAGCCCCGCTAGCAGGAAGAACGAGCAGTACTTC. Translation: CASSPASRKNEQYF.

J is TRBJ2-1 and V is TRBV10-1; 13 bases fit TRBD2. Trimming cost V 5 bases and J 8 bases; bases outside gene matches: 9. There are 16 residues in the CDR3. Germline CDR1 WNHNN, CDR2 SYGVQD (reference sequence). The CDR3 coding sequence is TGCGCCAGCAGTTCAGGACTAGCGGGAGTATACGATGAGCAGTTCTTC. Its translation is CASSSGLAGVYDEQFF.

This chain links TRBV28 with TRBJ1-2, with D unresolved. Germline V gene lookup returns CDR1 MDHEN and CDR2 SYDVKM. V lost 4 bases and J lost 2, with 8 bases in between. The CDR3 has 13 residues. CDR3 coding DNA: TGTGCCAGCAGTTCCCCGGACAACTATGGCTACACCTTC. It translates to CASSSPDNYGYTF.

The chain employs TRBV7-2 and TRBJ1-2, with D unclear. Germline V gene lookup returns CDR1 SGHTA and CDR2 FQGNSA. V was clipped by 1 base and J by 0 bases, with 12 bases between them. The CDR3 loop spans 16 amino acids. CDR3 in amino acids: CASSLVWQQPNYGYTF. The CDR3, as DNA: TGTGCCAGCAGCTTAGTTTGGCAGCAGCCTAACTATGGCTACACCTTC.

The chain joins TRBV9 to TRBJ2-2, with D possibly matching TRBD1 (6 bases). From germline, CDR1 is SGDLS and CDR2 YYNGEE. The CDR3 has 14 amino acids. V lost 2 bases to trimming and J lost 7 bases, with 12 bases between them. As DNA, the CDR3 is TGTGCCAGCAGCGTGCTACAGGGCGGCGGGGAGCTGTTTTTT. It is translated as CASSVLQGGGELFF.

This chain connects TRBV23-1 to TRBJ2-3; TRBD2 might be the D (6 bases). TRBV23-1 is an ORF; its function is uncertain. Deletions cut 5 bases from V and 2 bases from J, with 14 bases between. CDR3 size: 15 residues. CDR3 in DNA: TGCGCCAGCAGTAAAGAGGGGACTTACACAGATACGCAGTATTTT. Translated: CASSKEGTYTDTQYF.

The V gene is TRBV5-1, the J gene TRBJ2-5, with D perhaps TRBD2 (7 bases). This CDR3 has 14 amino acids. V was trimmed by 4 bases and J by 2 bases, leaving 12 bases between them. Germline CDR1 reads SGHRS; CDR2 reads YFSETQ. The CDR3 spells CASSRGRGQETQYF. CDR3 nucleotides: TGCGCCAGCAGCCGGGGGAGGGGGCAAGAGACCCAGTACTTC.

This chain links TRBV15 with TRBJ2-7, with a possible D match to TRBD2 (5 bases). The CDR3 spans 16 residues. V gave up 3 bases and J gave up 3 bases, with 18 bases separating them. Per germline, CDR1 LNHNV and CDR2 YYDKDF (reference sequence). The CDR3 sequence is CATSSPGIDVIYEQYF. CDR3 nucleotides: TGTGCCACCAGCAGCCCCGGGATCGACGTGATCTACGAGCAGTACTTC.

The table lists this clone with a count of one. J is TRBJ1-5 and V is TRBV15; D not certain. The CDR3 contains 14 residues. Germline V gene data show CDR1 as LNHNV and CDR2 as YYDKDF (reference sequence). V lost 4 bases, J lost 5 bases, and 12 bases lay in between. CDR3 sequence reads: CATSIKWVDQPQHF. CDR3 nucleotides: TGTGCCACCAGCATCAAATGGGTAGATCAGCCCCAGCATTTT.

The chain joins TRBV4-1 to TRBJ2-5; 16 positions agree with TRBD2. Germline CDR1 and CDR2: MGHRA and YSYEKL. Trimming at V came to 2 bases and at J to 5 bases, leaving 17 bases not matched to a gene. The CDR3 runs 21 residues. In DNA form, the CDR3 reads TGCGCCAGCAGCCAATATTCCGGGACTAGCGGGAGGGGGGCTAGTGTGGAGACCCAGTACTTC. This translates into CASSQYSGTSGRGASVETQYF.

The chain uses TRBV5-1 and TRBJ2-1; TRBD1 matches at 11 bases. Germline CDR1 reads SGHRS; CDR2 reads YFSETQ. The CDR3 totals 16 residues. Losses at the gene ends were 3 bases for V and 2 bases for J; bases not matched to a gene: 4. The CDR3 DNA follows: TGCGCCAGCAGCTGGCCGGGACAGGGGGCCTACAATGAGCAGTTCTTC. Residues: CASSWPGQGAYNEQFF.

This rearrangement joins TRBV5-5 to TRBJ1-5; no clear D. The CDR3 contains 15 residues. From germline, CDR1 is SGHKS and CDR2 YYEKEE (reference sequence). V lost 1 base and J lost 2, with 10 bases in between. CDR3 DNA: TGTGCCAGCAGCTTGAATGTGGGCCGCAATCAGCCCCAGCATTTT. Residues: CASSLNVGRNQPQHF.

The V gene is TRBV15, the J gene TRBJ1-1; D is unclear. V was cut by 1 base and J by 0 bases, with 6 bases left in between. CDR3 length: 14 amino acids. CDR1 is LNHNV, CDR2 YYDKDF, per germline (reference sequence). The CDR3, as DNA: TGTGCCACCAGCAGAGTTGTTTTGAACACTGAAGCTTTCTTT. This gives the protein CATSRVVLNTEAFF.

This chain uses TRBV7-3 with TRBJ2-7; unclear D gene. V lost 7 bases and J 8 bases, leaving 12 bases between the germline ends. CDR1 is SGHTA, CDR2 FQGTGA, per germline. CDR3 length equals 11 residues. The CDR3, as DNA: TGTGCCAGCATCGAAAATGGTAAGCAGTACTTC. Translating it yields CASIENGKQYF.

Regarding this clone: The same CDR3 is also encoded by other DNA sequences in this sample. The chain is built from TRBV29-1 and TRBJ1-1; possibly TRBD1 for D (5 bases). The germline gives CDR1 SQVTM, CDR2 ANQGSEA. Trimming cost V 3 bases and J 4 bases, with 15 bases left between them. The CDR3 is 14 amino acids. The CDR3 loop reads CSVDRTGGGTEAFF. DNA of the CDR3: TGCAGCGTTGATCGTACAGGAGGCGGCACTGAAGCTTTCTTT.

V and J are TRBV19 and TRBJ1-5, with a tentative D call TRBD1 (5 bases). The CDR3 sequence is 16 residues long. The V and J ends lost 3 bases and 4 bases respectively, with 16 bases between them. The germline V gene has CDR1 LNHDA and CDR2 SQIVND (reference sequence). The CDR3 coding sequence is TGTGCCAGTAGTATTCAGCCAGGGAGCGGGAATCAGCCCCAGCATTTT. This sequence encodes CASSIQPGSGNQPQHF.

The rearrangement links TRBV7-8 to TRBJ2-3; TRBD2 is a possible D gene (5 bases). Germline CDR1 and CDR2: SGHVS and FQNEAQ. The CDR3 spans 15 residues. Trimming shortened V by 5 bases and J by 4 bases, and 16 bases separated the two germline ends. CDR3 loop: CASSPLGDSADTQYF. CDR3 nucleotides: TGTGCCAGCAGCCCCCTCGGGGATTCCGCAGATACGCAGTATTTT.

CDR3 residues: CASRQGANTGELFF. The CDR3 DNA sequence: TGTGCCAGCAGACAGGGGGCGAACACCGGGGAGCTGTTTTTT. The gene calls are TRBV6-6 and TRBJ2-2; 8 bases fit TRBD1. This CDR3 comprises 14 residues. Germline CDR1 is MNHNY and CDR2 is SVGAGI (reference sequence). V gave up 6 bases and J gave up 0 bases; unmatched junction bases: 0.

V gene TRBV10-3 combines with J gene TRBJ2-1, with D unclear. Trimming took 7 bases from V and 4 from J, leaving 17 bases between them. From germline, CDR1 is ENHRY and CDR2 SYGVKD. This CDR3 has 15 residues. The CDR3 DNA follows: TGTGCCATCAACTCCGGACGGAATTTTTACAATGAGCAGTTCTTC. Encoded protein: CAINSGRNFYNEQFF.

V usage is TRBV18 and J usage is TRBJ2-7; D might be TRBD2 (6 bases). The CDR3 covers 15 residues. Germline V gene lookup returns CDR1 KGHSH and CDR2 LQKENI. V was shortened by 3 bases and J by 1 base, with 13 bases between the two germline ends. The CDR3 reads CASSPGGTGSYEQYF. CDR3 DNA: TGTGCCAGCTCACCGGGGGGAACGGGGTCCTACGAGCAGTACTTC.

The genes are TRBV21-1 and TRBJ2-7; the D segment call TRBD2 is taken from the table without a DNA check. TRBV21-1 is a known pseudogene. The CDR3 loop spans 15 amino acids. CDR3 nucleotides: TGTGCCAGCCCCCGTGGGCCCCAGCGGGCCTACGAGCAGTACTTC. Translation: CASPRGPQRAYEQYF.

The rearrangement joins TRBV7-3 to TRBJ2-3; D remains ambiguous. This CDR3 has 13 residues. Trimming shortened V by 5 bases and J by 4 bases, and 10 bases separated the two germline ends. CDR1 is SGHTA and CDR2 is FQGTGA in the germline V gene. The CDR3 DNA is TGTGCCAGCAGCAAAACCCCCCCAGATACGCAGTATTTT. Translating gives CASSKTPPDTQYF.

V gene TRBV15 combines with J gene TRBJ2-5, with TRBD2 as a possible D gene (5 bases). CDR1 and CDR2 from the germline V gene are LNHNV and YYDKDF (reference sequence). With 0 bases removed from V and 5 bases from J, the gap between germline ends came to 13 bases. The CDR3 is 15 amino acids. The CDR3 DNA is TGTGCCACCAGCAGAGATGCGGAGGCCTGGGAGACCCAGTACTTC. Protein sequence: CATSRDAEAWETQYF. Full variable domain (rest looked up from reference TRBV15 and TRBJ2-5): DAMVIQNPRYQVTQFGKPVTLSCSQTLNHNVMYWYQQKSSQAPKLLFHYYDKDFNNEADTPDNFQSRRPNTSFCFLDIRSPGLGDTAMYLCATSRDAEAWETQYFGPGTRLLVL.

This chain joins TRBV7-9 and TRBJ2-2, with D uncertain. V was cut by 1 base and J by 1 base, with 13 bases left in between. The CDR3 totals 17 residues. The germline CDR1 and CDR2 sequences are SEHNR and FQNEAQ (reference sequence). The DNA of the CDR3 is TGTGCCAGCAGCTTAGGAACCCGAGTGTTGAACACCGGGGAGCTGTTTTTT. Translation gives CASSLGTRVLNTGELFF.

This clone was observed a few times. At one boundary the junction diverges from the germline segment, which might be a read error. This rearrangement joins TRBV5-5 to TRBJ1-2; D is possibly TRBD1 (5 bases). CDR1 and CDR2 from the germline V gene are SGHKS and YYEKEE (reference sequence). CDR3 length: 13 residues. The CDR3 DNA reads as TGTGCCAGCAGCTTGAAGGTTTCAGTATGGACATCTTTC. Its translation: CASSLKVSVWTSF.

As for this clone: Other DNA sequences within the sample encode an identical CDR3. The chain has TRBV18 and TRBJ2-7; 8 nucleotides align to TRBD1. The CDR3 totals 14 residues. Trimming removed 3 bases from V and 3 bases from J; junction bases left unmatched: 4. Germline V gives CDR1 KGHSH, CDR2 LQKENI. CDR3 coding DNA: TGTGCCAGCTCACCCGGGACAGGAGGCTACGAGCAGTACTTC. Protein sequence: CASSPGTGGYEQYF.

V usage is TRBV7-9 and J usage is TRBJ2-1; 7 positions match TRBD2. Germline CDR1 and CDR2: SEHNR and FQNEAQ (reference sequence). After removal of 5 bases from V and 0 bases from J, the junction contained 13 bases not matched to a gene. This CDR3 contains 18 residues. CDR3 loop: CASSTRGHTSDSYNEQFF. CDR3 sequence (DNA): TGTGCCAGCAGCACCCGGGGCCACACTAGCGACTCCTACAATGAGCAGTTCTTC. The whole variable domain, remainder taken from reference TRBV7-9 and TRBJ2-1, is DTGVSQNPRHKITKRGQNVTFRCDPISEHNRLYWYRQTLGQGPEFLTYFQNEAQLEKSRLLSDRFSAERPKGSFSTLEIQRTEQGDSAMYLCASSTRGHTSDSYNEQFFGPGTRLTVL.

The chain employs TRBV29-1 and TRBJ2-2, with 9 bases identical to TRBD1. This CDR3 is 17 amino acids long. V dropped 1 base and J dropped 6; count of bases not matched to a gene: 12. The germline V gene has CDR1 SQVTM and CDR2 ANQGSEA. CDR3 sequence (DNA): TGCAGCGTTGAAGCCCCAATGGGACAGGGCGGTTCCGGGGAGCTGTTTTTT. Amino acids: CSVEAPMGQGGSGELFF.

The chain has TRBV20-1 and TRBJ2-3; tentative D call: TRBD1 (6 bases). The CDR3 consists of 11 residues. With 8 bases removed from V and 3 bases from J, the gap between germline ends came to 9 bases. CDR1 is DFQATT, CDR2 SNEGSKA, per germline (reference sequence). CDR3 bases: TGCAGTACAGGGATTACAGATACGCAGTATTTT. It is translated as CSTGITDTQYF.